This T cell receptor beta chain was recorded in a study of T cell responses to AZD1222 COVID-19 vaccine. The V and J ends lost 6 bases and 3 bases respectively, with 11 bases between them. Germline V CDR1 and CDR2: MDHEN, SYDVKM. The CDR3 extends over 13 amino acids. TCRdb's copy holds only in-frame clones and misses some; the assay was immunoSEQ multiplex PCR. Of roughly 120,000 clones listed, around nine tenths were seen once; the top ten hold 3.5% to 5%. The sequenced sample was peripheral blood, obtained on day 0 of AZD1222 vaccination. The sequence was collected from an adult in good health. The chain couples TRBV28 to TRBJ1-2; D gene ambiguous. CDR3 residues: CASRTTMDYGYTF. The CDR3 nucleotides are TGTGCCAGCAGGACTACGATGGACTATGGCTACACCTTC.